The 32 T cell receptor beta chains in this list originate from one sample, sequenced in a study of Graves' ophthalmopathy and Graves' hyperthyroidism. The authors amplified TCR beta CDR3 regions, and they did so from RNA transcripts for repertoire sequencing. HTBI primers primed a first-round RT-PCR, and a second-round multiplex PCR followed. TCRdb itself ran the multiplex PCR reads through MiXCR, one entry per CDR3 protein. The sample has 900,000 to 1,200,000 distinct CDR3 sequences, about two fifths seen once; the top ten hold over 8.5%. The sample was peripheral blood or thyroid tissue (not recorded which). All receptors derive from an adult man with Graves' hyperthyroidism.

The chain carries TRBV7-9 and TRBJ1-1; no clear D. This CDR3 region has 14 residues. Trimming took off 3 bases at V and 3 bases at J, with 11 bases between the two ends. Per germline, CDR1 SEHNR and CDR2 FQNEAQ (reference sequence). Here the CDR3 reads CASSFARLDTEAFF. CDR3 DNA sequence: TGTGCCAGCAGCTTTGCCAGGCTCGACACTGAAGCTTTCTTT.

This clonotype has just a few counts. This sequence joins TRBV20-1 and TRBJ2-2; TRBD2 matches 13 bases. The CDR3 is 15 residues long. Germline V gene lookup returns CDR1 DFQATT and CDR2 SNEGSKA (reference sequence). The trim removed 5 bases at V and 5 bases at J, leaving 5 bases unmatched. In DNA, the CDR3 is TGCAGTGCTCCTCGGACTAGCGGGGGTACCGGGGAGCTGTTTTTT. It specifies CSAPRTSGGTGELFF.

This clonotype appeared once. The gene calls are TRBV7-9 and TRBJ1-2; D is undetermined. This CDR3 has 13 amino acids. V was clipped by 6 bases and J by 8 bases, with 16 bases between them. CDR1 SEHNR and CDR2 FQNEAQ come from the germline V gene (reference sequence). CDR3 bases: TGTGCCAGCAGTTTGGTAGGGTTAGCAGGCTACACCTTC. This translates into CASSLVGLAGYTF.

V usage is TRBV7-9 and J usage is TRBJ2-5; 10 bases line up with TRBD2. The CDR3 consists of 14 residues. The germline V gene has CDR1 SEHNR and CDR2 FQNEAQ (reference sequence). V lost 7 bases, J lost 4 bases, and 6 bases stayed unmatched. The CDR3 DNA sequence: TGTGCCAGCACCCTAATAGCGGGGGGAGAGACCCAGTACTTC. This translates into CASTLIAGGETQYF.

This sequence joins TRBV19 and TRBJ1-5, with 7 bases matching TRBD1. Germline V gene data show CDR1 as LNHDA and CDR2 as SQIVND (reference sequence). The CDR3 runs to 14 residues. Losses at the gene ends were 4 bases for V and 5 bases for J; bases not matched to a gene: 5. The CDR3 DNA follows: TGTGCCAGTAGTAAGGGGGCCAACGATCAGCCCCAGCATTTT. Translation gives CASSKGANDQPQHF.

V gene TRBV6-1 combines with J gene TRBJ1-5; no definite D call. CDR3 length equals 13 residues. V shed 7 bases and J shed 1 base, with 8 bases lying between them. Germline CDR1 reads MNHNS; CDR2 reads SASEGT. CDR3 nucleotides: TGTGCCAGCACGCGAAACAGCAATCAGCCCCAGCATTTT. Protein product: CASTRNSNQPQHF.

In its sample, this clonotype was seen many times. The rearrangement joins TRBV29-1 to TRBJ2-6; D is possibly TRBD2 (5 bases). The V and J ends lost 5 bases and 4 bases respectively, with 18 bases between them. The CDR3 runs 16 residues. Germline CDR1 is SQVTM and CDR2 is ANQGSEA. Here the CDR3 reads CSVYDGGLSGANVLTF. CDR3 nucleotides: TGCAGCGTTTACGACGGAGGCCTGTCCGGGGCCAACGTCCTGACTTTC.

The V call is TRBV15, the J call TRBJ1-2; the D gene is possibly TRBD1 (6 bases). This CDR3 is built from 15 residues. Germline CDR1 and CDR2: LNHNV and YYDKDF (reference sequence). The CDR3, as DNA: TGTGCTACCGGCACCGAGACAGGCTCTAACTATGGCTACACCTTC. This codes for CATGTETGSNYGYTF.

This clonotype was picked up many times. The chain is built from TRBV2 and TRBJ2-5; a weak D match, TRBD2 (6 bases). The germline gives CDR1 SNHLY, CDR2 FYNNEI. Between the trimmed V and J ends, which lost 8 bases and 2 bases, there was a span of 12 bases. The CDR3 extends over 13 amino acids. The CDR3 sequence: CASRVAGQETQYF. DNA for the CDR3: TGTGCCAGCCGGGTTGCGGGACAAGAGACCCAGTACTTC.

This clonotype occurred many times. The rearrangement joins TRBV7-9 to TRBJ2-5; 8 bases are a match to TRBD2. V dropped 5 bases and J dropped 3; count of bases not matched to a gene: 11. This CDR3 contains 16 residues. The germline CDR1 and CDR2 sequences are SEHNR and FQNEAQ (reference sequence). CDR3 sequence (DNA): TGTGCCAGCAGCCACCCCGCGCGGGAGGCTGAAGAGACCCAGTACTTC. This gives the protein CASSHPAREAEETQYF.

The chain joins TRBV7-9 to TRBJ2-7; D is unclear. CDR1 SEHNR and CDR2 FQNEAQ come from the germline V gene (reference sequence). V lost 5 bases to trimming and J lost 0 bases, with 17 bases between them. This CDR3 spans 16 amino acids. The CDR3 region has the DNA TGTGCCAGCAGCGCTAGAATTAGTCAAAGCTCCTACGAGCAGTACTTC. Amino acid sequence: CASSARISQSSYEQYF.

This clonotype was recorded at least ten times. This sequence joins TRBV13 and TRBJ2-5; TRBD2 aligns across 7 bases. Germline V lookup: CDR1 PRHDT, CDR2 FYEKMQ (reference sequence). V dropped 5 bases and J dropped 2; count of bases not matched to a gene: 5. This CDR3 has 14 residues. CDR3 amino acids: CASSSGDGQETQYF. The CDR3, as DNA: TGTGCCAGCAGCAGCGGGGACGGACAAGAGACCCAGTACTTC.

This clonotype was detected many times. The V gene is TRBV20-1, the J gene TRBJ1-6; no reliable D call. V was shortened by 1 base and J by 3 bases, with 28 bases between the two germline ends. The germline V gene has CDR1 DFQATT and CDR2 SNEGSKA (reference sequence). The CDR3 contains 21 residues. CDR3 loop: CSARVAFRTDTTESYNSPLHF. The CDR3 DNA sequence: TGCAGTGCTAGAGTTGCTTTCCGGACCGATACAACTGAGAGCTATAATTCACCCCTCCACTTT.

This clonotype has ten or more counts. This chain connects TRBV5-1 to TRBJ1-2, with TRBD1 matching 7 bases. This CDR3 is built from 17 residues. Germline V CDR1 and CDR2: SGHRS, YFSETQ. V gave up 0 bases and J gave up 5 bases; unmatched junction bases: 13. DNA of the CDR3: TGCGCCAGCAGCTTGGTTTCCCCCCGACAGGGTTCGTATGGCTACACCTTC. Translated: CASSLVSPRQGSYGYTF.

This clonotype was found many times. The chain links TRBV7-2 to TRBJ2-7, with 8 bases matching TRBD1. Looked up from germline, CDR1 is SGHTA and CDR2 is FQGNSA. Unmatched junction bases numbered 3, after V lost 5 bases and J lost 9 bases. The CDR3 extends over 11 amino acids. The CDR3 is CASSDTGGQYF. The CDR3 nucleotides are TGTGCCAGCAGCGACACAGGGGGGCAGTACTTC.

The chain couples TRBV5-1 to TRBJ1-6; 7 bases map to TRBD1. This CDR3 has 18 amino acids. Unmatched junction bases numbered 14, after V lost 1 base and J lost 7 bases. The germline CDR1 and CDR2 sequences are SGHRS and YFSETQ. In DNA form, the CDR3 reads TGCGCCAGCAGCTTGACCGAGGCCGGACAGGTTAAGAATTCACCCCTCCACTTT. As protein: CASSLTEAGQVKNSPLHF.

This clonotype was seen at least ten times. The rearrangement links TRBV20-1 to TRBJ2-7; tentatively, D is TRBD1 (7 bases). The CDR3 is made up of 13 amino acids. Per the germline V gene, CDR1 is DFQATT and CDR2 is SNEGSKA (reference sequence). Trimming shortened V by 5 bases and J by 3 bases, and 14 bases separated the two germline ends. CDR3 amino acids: CSAEGQEGYEQYF. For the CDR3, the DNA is TGCAGTGCTGAAGGACAGGAGGGCTACGAGCAGTACTTC.

This CDR3 reads CASSSSQGSQQYYGYTF. The DNA of the CDR3 is TGTGCCAGCAGCTCCTCGCAGGGAAGTCAGCAGTACTATGGCTACACCTTC. The chain couples TRBV7-6 to TRBJ1-2, with D possibly being TRBD1 (5 bases). Trimming shortened V by 4 bases and J by 3 bases, and 21 bases separated the two germline ends. This CDR3 contains 17 residues. Per germline, CDR1 SGHVS and CDR2 FNYEAQ.

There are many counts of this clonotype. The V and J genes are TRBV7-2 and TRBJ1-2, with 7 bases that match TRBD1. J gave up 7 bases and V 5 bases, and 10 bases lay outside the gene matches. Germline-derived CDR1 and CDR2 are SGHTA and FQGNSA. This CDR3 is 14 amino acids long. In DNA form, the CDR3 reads TGTGCCAGCAGCCCCAACTCCGGGACAGCTGGCTACACCTTC. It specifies CASSPNSGTAGYTF.

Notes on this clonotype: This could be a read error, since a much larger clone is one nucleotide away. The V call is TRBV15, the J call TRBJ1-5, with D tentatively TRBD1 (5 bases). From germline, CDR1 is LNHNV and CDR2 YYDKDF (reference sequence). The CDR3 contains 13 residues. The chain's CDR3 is CAASRSRVTPQHF. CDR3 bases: TGTGCCGCCAGCAGATCCAGGGTAACGCCCCAGCATTTT.

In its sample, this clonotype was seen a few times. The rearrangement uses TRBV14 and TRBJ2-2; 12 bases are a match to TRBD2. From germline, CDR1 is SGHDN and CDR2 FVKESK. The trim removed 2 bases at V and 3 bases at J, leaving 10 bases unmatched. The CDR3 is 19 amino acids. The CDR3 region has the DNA TGTGCCAGCAGCCAACCCGAAAGACTAGCGGGAGTACACACCGGGGAGCTGTTTTTT. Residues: CASSQPERLAGVHTGELFF.

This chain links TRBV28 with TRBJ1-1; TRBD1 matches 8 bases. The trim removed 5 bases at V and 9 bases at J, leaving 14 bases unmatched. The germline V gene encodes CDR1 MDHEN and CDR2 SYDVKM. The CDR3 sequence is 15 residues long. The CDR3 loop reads CASSPGDRLRGKAFF. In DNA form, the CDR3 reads TGTGCCAGCAGTCCTGGGGACAGGCTTAGGGGAAAAGCTTTCTTT.

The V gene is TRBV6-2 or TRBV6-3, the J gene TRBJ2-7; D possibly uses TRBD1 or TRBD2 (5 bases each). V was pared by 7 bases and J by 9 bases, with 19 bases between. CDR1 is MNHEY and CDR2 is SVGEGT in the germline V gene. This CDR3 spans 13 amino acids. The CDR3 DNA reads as TGTGCCAGCAAAAGGGACGAGTCGGATGCGCAGTACTTC. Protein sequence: CASKRDESDAQYF.

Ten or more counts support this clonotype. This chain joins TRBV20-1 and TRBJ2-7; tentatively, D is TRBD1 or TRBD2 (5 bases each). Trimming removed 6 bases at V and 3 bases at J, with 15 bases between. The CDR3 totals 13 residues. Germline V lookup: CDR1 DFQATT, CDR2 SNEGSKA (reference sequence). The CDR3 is CSAAGFGGYEQYF. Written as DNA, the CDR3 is TGCAGTGCCGCCGGGTTTGGGGGCTACGAGCAGTACTTC.

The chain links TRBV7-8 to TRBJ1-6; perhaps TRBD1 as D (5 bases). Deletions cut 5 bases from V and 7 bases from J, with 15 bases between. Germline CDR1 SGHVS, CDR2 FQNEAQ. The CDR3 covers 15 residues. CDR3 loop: CASSQGGTPNSPLHF. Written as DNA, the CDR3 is TGTGCCAGCAGCCAGGGTGGAACACCCAATTCACCCCTCCACTTT.

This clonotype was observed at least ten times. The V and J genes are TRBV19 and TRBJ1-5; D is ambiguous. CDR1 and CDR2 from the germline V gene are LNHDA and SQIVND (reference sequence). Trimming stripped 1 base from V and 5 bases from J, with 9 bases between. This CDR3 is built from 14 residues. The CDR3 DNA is TGTGCCAGTAGTATAGTGGGCCGAGATCAGCCCCAGCATTTT. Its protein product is CASSIVGRDQPQHF. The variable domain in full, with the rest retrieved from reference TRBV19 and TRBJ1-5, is DGGITQSPKYLFRKEGQNVTLSCEQNLNHDAMYWYRQDPGQGLRLIYYSQIVNDFQKGDIAEGYSVSREKKESFPLTVTSAQKNPTAFYLCASSIVGRDQPQHFGDGTRLSIL.

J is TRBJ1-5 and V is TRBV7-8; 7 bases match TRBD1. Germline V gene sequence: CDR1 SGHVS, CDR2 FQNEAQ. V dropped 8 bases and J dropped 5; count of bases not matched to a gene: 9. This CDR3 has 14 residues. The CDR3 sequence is CASSDRVADQPQHF. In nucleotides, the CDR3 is TGTGCCAGCTCCGACAGGGTGGCGGATCAGCCCCAGCATTTT.

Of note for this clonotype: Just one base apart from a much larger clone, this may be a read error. CDR3 sequence: CASSPSWQETQYF. The CDR3, as DNA: TGTGCCAGCAGCCCCAGTTGGCAAGAGACCCAGTACTTC. The genes are TRBV11-2 and TRBJ2-5; no clear D gene. The CDR3 covers 13 residues. CDR1 and CDR2 (germline): SGHAT, FQNNGV. Trimming removed 5 bases from V and 2 bases from J, with 9 bases in between.

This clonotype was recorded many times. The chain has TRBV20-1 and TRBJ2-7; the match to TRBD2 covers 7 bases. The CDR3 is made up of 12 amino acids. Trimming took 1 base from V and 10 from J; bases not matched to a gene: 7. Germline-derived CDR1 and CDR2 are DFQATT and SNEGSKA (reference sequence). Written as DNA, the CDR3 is TGCAGTGCTAGAGGAATACAGCGGGATCAGTACTTC. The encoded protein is CSARGIQRDQYF.

CDR3 sequence reads: CASSPTREAYEQYF. In DNA, the CDR3 is TGTGCCAGCAGTCCTACCCGGGAAGCGTACGAGCAGTACTTC. The V and J genes are TRBV25-1 and TRBJ2-7, with D perhaps TRBD2 (5 bases). Between the trimmed V and J ends, which lost 5 bases and 4 bases, there was a span of 15 bases. The CDR3 has 14 residues. Per the germline V gene, CDR1 is MGHDK and CDR2 is SYGVNS.

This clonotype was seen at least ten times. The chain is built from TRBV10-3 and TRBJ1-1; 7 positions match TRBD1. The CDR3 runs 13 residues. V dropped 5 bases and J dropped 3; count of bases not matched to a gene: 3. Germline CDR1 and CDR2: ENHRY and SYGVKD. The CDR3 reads CAISTTGDTEAFF. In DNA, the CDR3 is TGTGCCATCAGTACTACAGGGGACACTGAAGCTTTCTTT.

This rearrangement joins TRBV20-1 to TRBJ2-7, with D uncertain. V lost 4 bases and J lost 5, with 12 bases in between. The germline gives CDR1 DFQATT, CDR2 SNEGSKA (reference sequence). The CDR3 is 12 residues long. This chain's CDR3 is CSATRQPDEQYF. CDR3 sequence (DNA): TGCAGTGCTACTAGGCAACCCGACGAGCAGTACTTC.